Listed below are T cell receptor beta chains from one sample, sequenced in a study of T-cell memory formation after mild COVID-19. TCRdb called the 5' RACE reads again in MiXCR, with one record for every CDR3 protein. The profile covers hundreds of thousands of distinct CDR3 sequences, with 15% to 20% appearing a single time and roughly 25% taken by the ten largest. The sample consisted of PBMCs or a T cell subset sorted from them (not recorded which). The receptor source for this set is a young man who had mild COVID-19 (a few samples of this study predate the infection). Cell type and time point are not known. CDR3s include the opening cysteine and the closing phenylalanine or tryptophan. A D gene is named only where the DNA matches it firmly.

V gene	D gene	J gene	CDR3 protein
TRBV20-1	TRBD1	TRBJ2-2	CSARAPPDRVTGELFF
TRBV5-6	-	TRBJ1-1	CASSLGIQAGNTEAFF
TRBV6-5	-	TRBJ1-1	CASSYSRGNRAFF
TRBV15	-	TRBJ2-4	CATSRRDGKNIQYF
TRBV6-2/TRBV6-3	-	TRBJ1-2	CASEKFSGYGYTF
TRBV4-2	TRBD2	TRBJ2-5	CASSQRPTSKVQETQYF
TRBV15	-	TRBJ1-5	CATSRAGGQPQHF
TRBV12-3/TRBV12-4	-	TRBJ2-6	CASSGGRPGANVLTF
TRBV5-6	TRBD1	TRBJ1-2	CASSPLETGHPGYTF
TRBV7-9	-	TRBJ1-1	CASSTSGAGAGKSNTEAFF
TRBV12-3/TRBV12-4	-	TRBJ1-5	CASSAQGSANQPQHF
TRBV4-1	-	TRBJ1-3	CASSQDPPSSGNTIYF
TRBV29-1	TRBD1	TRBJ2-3	CSGELYRGRTDTQYF
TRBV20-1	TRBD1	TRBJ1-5	CSARQGAYQPQHF
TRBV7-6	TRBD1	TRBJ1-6	CASSKTGVRRDSPLHF
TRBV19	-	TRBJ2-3	CASGSGSTDTQYF
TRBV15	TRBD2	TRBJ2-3	CATSRAQRGTDTQYF
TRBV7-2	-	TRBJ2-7	CASSWSGAYEQYF
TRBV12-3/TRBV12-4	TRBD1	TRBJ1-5	CASSQGQTNQPQHF
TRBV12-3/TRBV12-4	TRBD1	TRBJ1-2	CASSLRGPGQGIDHYFGYTF
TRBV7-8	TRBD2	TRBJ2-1	CASSLGGAEDEQFF
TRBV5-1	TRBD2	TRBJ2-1	CASSLALAGGPSSYEQFF
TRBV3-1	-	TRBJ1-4	CASSQSGSNEKLFF
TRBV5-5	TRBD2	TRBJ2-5	CASSSGLAGVLQETQYF
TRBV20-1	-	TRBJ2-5	CSASRGFKETQYF
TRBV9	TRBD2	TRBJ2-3	CASARGATDTQYF
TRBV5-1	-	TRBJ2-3	CASRFGGTSTDTQYF
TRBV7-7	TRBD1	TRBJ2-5	CASSLWTGGETQYF
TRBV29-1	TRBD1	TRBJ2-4	CSGRDRGNIQYF
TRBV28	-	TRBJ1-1	CATGSSVTEAFF
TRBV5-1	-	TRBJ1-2	CASSLASGEGYTF
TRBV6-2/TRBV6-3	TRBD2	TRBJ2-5	CASSSIKLAGKETQYF
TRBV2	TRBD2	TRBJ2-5	CASNRLAQETQYF
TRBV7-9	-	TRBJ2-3	CASSFSGVDTQYF
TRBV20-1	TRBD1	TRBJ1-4	CSAGPTGTREKLFF
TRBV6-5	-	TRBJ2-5	CASSSLGGVQETQYF
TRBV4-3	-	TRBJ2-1	CASSHRVGNEQFF
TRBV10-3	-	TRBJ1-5	CAISAQTPDSNQPQHF
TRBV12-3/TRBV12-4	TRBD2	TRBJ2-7	CASTREGLEQYF
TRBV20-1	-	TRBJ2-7	CSATDTGVGEQYF
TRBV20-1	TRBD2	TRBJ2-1	CSARDPSGGSDEQFF
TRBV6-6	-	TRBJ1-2	CASSHRQAYGYTF
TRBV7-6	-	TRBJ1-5	CASSFGQNQPQHF
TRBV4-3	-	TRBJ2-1	CASSQDRGRKQFF
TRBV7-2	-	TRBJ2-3	CASSLEVGRNTQYF
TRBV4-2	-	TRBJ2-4	CASSQNTGSGNIQYF
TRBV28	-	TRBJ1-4	CASSLTAGNEKLFF
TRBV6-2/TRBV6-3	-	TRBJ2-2	CASSYSLARGELFF
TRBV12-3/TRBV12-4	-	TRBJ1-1	CASSPGGQRTTEAFF